This T cell receptor beta chain was identified during a study of PD-1 blockade in classical Hodgkin lymphoma. Study observations and caveats: According to reports, newly diagnosed patients had lower baseline TCR diversity than healthy donors, and relapsed/refractory patients had lower baseline TCR diversity still. CD4+ TCR diversity climbed significantly by C4D1, unlike CD8+ TCR diversity. Similar baseline diversity was found in complete responders and newly diagnosed patients.

Patients all relapsed after autologous stem cell transplantation, and there was variation in brentuximab vedotin exposure. TCRdb's table, derived via immunoSEQ multiplex PCR, lists solely in-frame clones and lacks some. The sample holds fewer than 90,000 clones, roughly nine tenths seen once. For this clone: Its antigen is undetermined.

This sequence was found in a human donor with classical Hodgkin lymphoma. The sample in question was peripheral blood mononuclear cells (PBMCs), obtained at baseline.

For the CDR3, the DNA is TGTGCCAGCAGCTTAGGTGGGGGCATGAACACTGAAGCTTTCTTT. This sequence encodes CASSLGGGMNTEAFF. V is TRBV7-2 and J is TRBJ1-1; D is perhaps TRBD1 (6 bases). Germline CDR1 is SGHTA and CDR2 is FQGNSA. V lost 1 base to trimming and J lost 0 bases, with 9 bases between them. This CDR3 is 15 amino acids long.